Below are 5 T cell receptor beta chains sequenced from a single sample in a study of blood T cells in healthy people across ages. With a J-beta primer mix and a sample-barcoded 5' primer, a second PCR ran 7 to 11 cycles. TCRdb reprocessed the 5' RACE reads with MiXCR, giving one entry per CDR3 protein. The sample holds about 720,000 distinct CDR3 sequences, just under 25% seen once. This sample also belongs to another study, concerning T cells of mothers and their children.

The sample consisted of blood. The source of these receptors is a boy aged 5-17 years in good health.

This clonotype has ten or more counts. The CDR3 protein is CASSKGQGLGETQYF. In nucleotides, the CDR3 is TGTGCCAGCAGCAAAGGACAGGGGCTGGGGGAGACCCAGTACTTC. The chain recombines TRBV7-9 with TRBJ2-5, with 9 bases that match TRBD1. Trimming removed 5 bases from V and 5 bases from J; junction bases left unmatched: 9. Germline values: CDR1 SEHNR, CDR2 FQNEAQ (reference sequence). CDR3 length equals 15 residues.

This chain uses TRBV18 with TRBJ1-5; possible D gene TRBD1, 5 bases. The J call could be wrong; TRBJ2-3 is a better fit for the DNA end. The CDR3 covers 13 residues. In germline, CDR1 is KGHSH, CDR2 LQKENI. This chain's CDR3 is CASSEQGAWPQYF. CDR3 DNA sequence: TGTGCCAGCTCAGAGCAGGGTGCGTGGCCCCAGTATTTT.

This chain links TRBV12-1 with TRBJ2-1; the table's TRBD1 call for D was not verified on the DNA. TRBV12-1 has pseudogene status. The length of the CDR3 is 16 residues. In DNA form, the CDR3 reads TGTGCCAGCAGCTCCCTGACCCGGAAGTCCTACAATGAGCAGTTCTTC. It is translated as CASSSLTRKSYNEQFF.

This clonotype has just a few counts. The rearrangement links TRBV5-1 to TRBJ2-1, with 7 positions matching TRBD1. The germline gives CDR1 SGHRS, CDR2 YFSETQ. The CDR3 runs 14 residues. Trimming at V came to 3 bases and at J to 7 bases, leaving 7 bases not matched to a gene. The CDR3 bases are TGCGCCAGCAGCTGGACAGGTTTTGGAAATGAGCAGTTCTTC. Encoded protein: CASSWTGFGNEQFF. Variable domain in full (rest from reference TRBV5-1 and TRBJ2-1): KAGVTQTPRYLIKTRGQQVTLSCSPISGHRSVSWYQQTPGQGLQFLFEYFSETQRNKGNFPGRFSGRQFSNSRSEMNVSTLELGDSALYLCASSWTGFGNEQFFGPGTRLTVL.

Worth noting for this clonotype: An end of the junction differs from the germline gene, which may be a read error. This rearrangement joins TRBV18 to TRBJ2-4; 9 bases align to TRBD1. CDR3 length: 13 residues. The V gene's germline CDR1 is KGHSH and CDR2 LQKENI. For the CDR3, the DNA is TGTGCCAGCTCACCAGACAGGGGGGACCCGTTTTCCTTC. It is translated as CASSPDRGDPFSF.